This T cell receptor (beta chain) comes out of a study of T cell repertoires in ileal Crohn's disease. Study summary: Surgery for a complication: stricturing in 61%, penetrating in 39%. Thiopurines (around 11) or anti-TNF agents (around 17) were given postoperatively to about half.

Study findings and constraints: Compared with CD4 T cells, sorted CD8 cells carried more expanded clones.

Roughly 500 nanograms of biopsy DNA per sample underwent TCRB immunosequencing. The repertoire was sequenced with immunoSEQ multiplex PCR; TCRdb's copy has only in-frame clones and lacks some. The table lists over 9,500 clones, 76% of them singletons. As regards this clone: Its antigen remains unknown.

The CDR3 contains 13 residues. With V trimmed by 3 bases and J by 6 bases, 2 bases remained unmatched. Germline CDR1 SEHNR, CDR2 FQNEAQ (reference sequence). The source material was ileal tissue. The genes are TRBV7-9 and TRBJ1-2; TRBD1 agrees at 9 bases. The TCR sequence derives from an adult with Crohn's disease. CDR3 DNA: TGTGCCAGCAGCTTGGGACAGGGAAATGGCTACACCTTC. As protein: CASSLGQGNGYTF.